This TCR beta chain was observed in a study of Graves' ophthalmopathy and Graves' hyperthyroidism. Concerning this clonotype: Compared with germline, one end of the junction differs, possibly owing to a read error.

The authors amplified TCR beta CDR3 regions from RNA transcripts. Second-round multiplex PCR followed a first-round RT-PCR using HTBI primers. TCRdb redid the calling of the multiplex PCR reads with MiXCR, one entry per CDR3 protein. The repertoire includes 230,000 or so distinct CDR3 sequences, approximately 42% of them detected once, and approximately 44% sits in the top ten. The sequence was collected from an adult man with Graves' ophthalmopathy. The sequencing sample was made of peripheral blood.

CDR3 in amino acids: CASSWDGNQPQHF. DNA for the CDR3: TGTGCCAGCAGTTGGGACGGCAATCAGCCCCAGCATTTT. This rearrangement joins TRBV10-3 to TRBJ1-5, with D maybe TRBD1 (5 bases). The CDR3 has 13 residues. Germline values: CDR1 ENHRY, CDR2 SYGVKD.